These 10 T cell receptor beta chains were sequenced from one sample in a study of OX40 agonist ivuxolimab in advanced cancers. Sequencing used immunoSEQ multiplex PCR; TCRdb keeps in-frame clones, though not all of them. The sample lists around 69,000 clones, around 88% occurring once. This sample comprised CD4+ or CD8+ T cells sorted from blood, obtained in a trial of the OX40 agonist ivuxolimab. The origin of the receptors is an adult with an advanced solid tumor such as melanoma, head and neck, liver or kidney cancer.

This rearrangement joins TRBV11-3 to TRBJ2-5, with TRBD2 as a possible D gene (6 bases). The germline gives CDR1 SGHNT, CDR2 YENEEA. The CDR3 is made up of 14 amino acids. The V gene lost 0 bases and the J gene lost 5 bases, with 10 bases spanning the gap. CDR3 residues: CASSLDWGEETQYF. The CDR3 coding sequence is TGTGCCAGCAGCTTAGATTGGGGGGAGGAGACCCAGTACTTC.

This clone was found once. The V call is TRBV7-2, the J call TRBJ1-1, with a weak D call TRBD1 (5 bases). The germline CDR1 and CDR2 sequences are SGHTA and FQGNSA. Between the trimmed V and J ends, which lost 6 bases and 4 bases, there was a span of 18 bases. The CDR3 consists of 15 residues. The CDR3 spells CASSLPGTLSTEAFF. The CDR3 DNA sequence: TGTGCCAGCAGTCTCCCCGGGACGTTGAGCACTGAAGCTTTCTTT.

A remark on this clone: Other nucleotide sequences in the sample specify the same CDR3. The rearrangement uses TRBV5-1 and TRBJ1-2, with 7 bases that match TRBD1. The V segment lost 0 bases and the J segment 3 bases; nucleotides outside the gene matches: 5. Germline CDR1 is SGHRS and CDR2 is YFSETQ. The CDR3 consists of 15 residues. The CDR3 bases are TGCGCCAGCAGCTTGGAAGGGGGCAGGGACTATGGCTACACCTTC. This codes for CASSLEGGRDYGYTF.

The chain carries TRBV28 and TRBJ2-7, with D maybe TRBD2 (5 bases). CDR1 is MDHEN, CDR2 SYDVKM, per germline. The CDR3 totals 15 residues. V gave up 4 bases and J gave up 0 bases, with 13 bases separating them. This CDR3 reads CASSSRTAGSYEQYF. The CDR3 coding sequence is TGTGCCAGCAGTTCTCGGACTGCCGGCTCCTACGAGCAGTACTTC.

The genes are TRBV11-2 and TRBJ2-2, with TRBD1 matching over 10 bases. Trimming cost V 5 bases and J 7 bases; bases outside gene matches: 13. CDR3 length: 17 residues. Per the germline V gene, CDR1 is SGHAT and CDR2 is FQNNGV. The CDR3 DNA reads TGTGCCAGCAGCCACTTGCGGGACAGGGGTATAGTCGGGGAGCTGTTTTTT. This codes for CASSHLRDRGIVGELFF.

This clone was picked up a small number of times. The chain carries TRBV19 and TRBJ1-2; D is uncertain. The CDR3 is 13 residues long. The germline V gene encodes CDR1 LNHDA and CDR2 SQIVND (reference sequence). V gave up 3 bases and J gave up 2 bases, with 7 bases separating them. This CDR3 reads CASSMGKNYGYTF. CDR3 nucleotides: TGTGCCAGTAGTATGGGAAAGAACTATGGCTACACCTTC.

J is TRBJ1-6 and V is TRBV6-1; no clear D gene. Trimming removed 8 bases from V and 6 bases from J, with 11 bases in between. Per germline, CDR1 MNHNS and CDR2 SASEGT. The CDR3 length is 13 residues. This CDR3 is CASLIDLNSPLHF. The CDR3 DNA sequence: TGTGCCAGCTTGATCGATCTTAATTCACCCCTCCACTTT.

V is TRBV10-3 and J is TRBJ1-4; D call uncertain. The germline gives CDR1 ENHRY, CDR2 SYGVKD. The CDR3 has 17 residues. V shed 0 bases and J shed 1 base, with 12 bases lying between them. The CDR3 protein is CAISESEIPQTNEKLFF. CDR3 coding DNA: TGTGCCATCAGTGAGTCCGAGATCCCGCAAACTAATGAAAAACTGTTTTTT.

The chain combines TRBV25-1 with TRBJ2-7, with D tentatively TRBD2 (5 bases). There are 15 residues in the CDR3. Deletions cut 2 bases from V and 1 base from J, with 12 bases between. Per the germline V gene, CDR1 is MGHDK and CDR2 is SYGVNS. The CDR3 loop is CASSEVLTGSYEQYF. CDR3 sequence (DNA): TGTGCCAGCAGTGAAGTGTTAACGGGATCCTACGAGCAGTACTTC.

In DNA form, the CDR3 reads TGTGCCATCAGTGACCCCGTAGCTAGCGGGACCTACGAGCAGTACTTC. Its translation is CAISDPVASGTYEQYF. The chain uses TRBV10-3 and TRBJ2-7, with 9 positions matching TRBD2. After removal of 3 bases from V and 2 bases from J, the junction contained 8 bases not matched to a gene. The CDR3 is 16 residues long. Per the germline V gene, CDR1 is ENHRY and CDR2 is SYGVKD.